Presented here are 19 T cell receptor beta chains from one specimen sequenced in a study of radiotherapy plus CTLA-4 blockade in lung cancer. This table comes from immunoSEQ multiplex PCR, and its TCRdb copy is limited to in-frame clones, with some not included. Altogether 45,000 or so clones are present, 73% being singletons, with the ten largest covering roughly 3.5%. Sequences were derived from peripheral blood, sampled from a patient treated with radiotherapy plus ipilimumab. The source of these receptors is a human donor with non-small cell lung cancer who had a complete response to radiotherapy plus ipilimumab.

This clone was observed a few times. The V call is TRBV7-6, the J call TRBJ2-7; 8 positions match TRBD2. Per the germline V gene, CDR1 is SGHVS and CDR2 is FNYEAQ. Trimming cost V 3 bases and J 0 bases; bases outside gene matches: 1. The CDR3 extends over 14 amino acids. In DNA form, the CDR3 reads TGTGCCAGCAGCTTGAGCGGGAGCTCCTACGAGCAGTACTTC. This translates into CASSLSGSSYEQYF. Supplemented by reference TRBV7-6 and TRBJ2-7, the full variable domain reads GAGVSQSPRYKVTKRGQDVALRCDPISGHVSLYWYRQALGQGPEFLTYFNYEAQQDKSGLPNDRFSAERPEGSISTLTIQRTEQRDSAMYRCASSLSGSSYEQYFGPGTRLTVT.

The rearrangement joins TRBV9 to TRBJ1-1; D is unresolved. The CDR3 loop spans 14 amino acids. Trimming left V 7 bases short and J 1 base short, with 14 bases between. Germline CDR1 is SGDLS and CDR2 is YYNGEE. This CDR3 is CASSELAGNTEAFF. The CDR3 region has the DNA TGTGCCAGCTCCGAACTAGCAGGGAACACTGAAGCTTTCTTT. Supplemented by reference TRBV9 and TRBJ1-1, the full variable domain reads DSGVTQTPKHLITATGQRVTLRCSPRSGDLSVYWYQQSLDQGLQFLIQYYNGEERAKGNILERFSAQQFPDLHSELNLSSLELGDSALYFCASSELAGNTEAFFGQGTRLTVV.

A single count supports this clone. The rearrangement uses TRBV6-5 and TRBJ2-7; D might be TRBD1 (6 bases). The V end lost 4 bases, the J end lost 2 bases, and 15 bases lay between the germline ends. Germline-derived CDR1 and CDR2 are MNHEY and SVGAGI. The CDR3 runs to 15 residues. Written as DNA, the CDR3 is TGTGCCAGCAGTTTAACAGGGAAATCCCCCTACGAGCAGTACTTC. Its protein is CASSLTGKSPYEQYF.

The chain employs TRBV7-2 and TRBJ2-1; 8 nucleotides line up with TRBD2. CDR3 size: 12 residues. With V trimmed by 3 bases and J by 15 bases, 7 bases remained unmatched. Germline V gene data show CDR1 as SGHTA and CDR2 as FQGNSA. The DNA for the CDR3 is TGTGCCAGCAGCTTCTACGGGACTAGTCCGTTCTTC. This gives the protein CASSFYGTSPFF.

The J gene is TRBJ2-3, the V gene TRBV5-4, with D maybe TRBD1 (5 bases). Germline CDR1 and CDR2: SGHNT and YYREEE (reference sequence). The CDR3 spans 16 residues. The germline V and J ends were trimmed by 0 bases and 0 bases, with 11 bases remaining between them. CDR3 sequence reads: CASSLGPGSSTDTQYF. CDR3 coding DNA: TGTGCCAGCAGCTTGGGGCCAGGGTCTAGCACAGATACGCAGTATTTT. The full variable domain, rest sourced from reference TRBV5-4 and TRBJ2-3, is ETGVTQSPTHLIKTRGQQVTLRCSSQSGHNTVSWYQQALGQGPQFIFQYYREEENGRGNFPPRFSGLQFPNYSSELNVNALELDDSALYLCASSLGPGSSTDTQYFGPGTRLTVL.

This CDR3 is CASSLAEGGVVIGELFF. The CDR3 DNA sequence: TGCGCCAGCAGCTTGGCCGAGGGCGGGGTTGTGATCGGGGAGCTGTTTTTT. V and J are TRBV5-1 and TRBJ2-2; D perhaps matches TRBD2 (6 bases). The CDR3 is 17 amino acids. Between the trimmed V and J ends, which lost 0 bases and 7 bases, there was a span of 19 bases. Germline-derived CDR1 and CDR2 are SGHRS and YFSETQ.

This clone was detected once. The J gene is TRBJ1-1, the V gene TRBV7-8; D is undetermined. CDR3 length equals 14 residues. Germline values: CDR1 SGHVS, CDR2 FQNEAQ. The V gene lost 1 base and the J gene lost 1 base, with 7 bases spanning the gap. This CDR3 is CASSLESGNTEAFF. The DNA for the CDR3 is TGTGCCAGCAGCTTAGAATCCGGGAACACTGAAGCTTTCTTT.

This sequence joins TRBV19 and TRBJ2-1, with D possibly matching TRBD1 (6 bases). This CDR3 is 13 amino acids long. V lost 6 bases to trimming and J lost 9 bases, with 15 bases between them. CDR1 and CDR2 from the germline V gene are LNHDA and SQIVND (reference sequence). The chain's CDR3 is CASRPGALGEQFF. CDR3 nucleotides: TGTGCCAGTAGGCCAGGGGCGCTGGGTGAGCAGTTCTTC.

The V and J genes are TRBV19 and TRBJ1-3; TRBD1 is a possible D gene (6 bases). CDR3 length: 20 amino acids. In germline, CDR1 is LNHDA, CDR2 SQIVND (reference sequence). V lost 4 bases and J 0 bases, leaving 25 bases between the germline ends. CDR3 sequence: CASSTNRAGDRTSSGNTIYF. CDR3 in DNA: TGTGCCAGTAGTACCAATAGGGCTGGAGACAGGACCAGCTCTGGAAACACCATATATTTT.

The V and J genes are TRBV5-1 and TRBJ1-6; tentative D call: TRBD1 (5 bases). CDR1 and CDR2 (germline): SGHRS, YFSETQ. Trimming stripped 2 bases from V and 6 bases from J, with 6 bases between. The CDR3 covers 13 residues. Here the CDR3 DNA reads TGCGCCAGCAGCTTCGACAGTAATTCACCCCTCCACTTT. Translating it yields CASSFDSNSPLHF.

In this sample, this clone turned up once. The junction departs from germline at one end; a sequencing error may be responsible. The V gene is TRBV18, the J gene TRBJ2-3; D tentatively fits TRBD1 or TRBD2 (5 bases each). CDR1 is KGHSH, CDR2 LQKENI, per germline. The CDR3 is 14 amino acids. The CDR3 loop is CASSPPGPGDTQYF. In DNA form, the CDR3 reads TGTGCCAGCTCTCCACCGGGGCCGGGAGATACGCAGTATTTT.

The table lists this clone with a count of one. The gene calls are TRBV7-2 and TRBJ2-7, with 8 bases aligning to TRBD2. The germline V gene encodes CDR1 SGHTA and CDR2 FQGNSA. V lost 5 bases, J lost 7 bases, and 4 bases stayed unmatched. This CDR3 is built from 12 residues. CDR3 protein: CASSRGGPEQYF. The CDR3 bases are TGTGCCAGCAGCCGGGGGGGGCCTGAGCAGTACTTC.

The V gene is TRBV27, the J gene TRBJ1-2, with 8 bases matching TRBD1. The germline V gene has CDR1 MNHEY and CDR2 SMNVEV (reference sequence). The CDR3 is 15 residues long. Trimming at V came to 1 base and at J to 7 bases, leaving 8 bases not matched to a gene. This CDR3 is CASSLLSQGAGGYTF. CDR3 nucleotide sequence: TGTGCCAGCAGTTTATTAAGTCAGGGGGCGGGTGGCTACACCTTC.

This chain joins TRBV19 and TRBJ2-7, with a tentative D call TRBD2 (6 bases). This CDR3 has 17 amino acids. V lost 3 bases and J lost 5, with 23 bases in between. The germline gives CDR1 LNHDA, CDR2 SQIVND (reference sequence). The CDR3 loop reads CASSMSSGTSLGHEQYF. CDR3 DNA sequence: TGTGCCAGTAGTATGTCGTCCGGGACTTCCTTGGGTCACGAGCAGTACTTC.

V usage is TRBV6-1 and J usage is TRBJ1-4; 7 bases agree with TRBD1. The V and J ends lost 6 bases and 3 bases, in that order; junction bases with no gene match: 7. This CDR3 region has 15 residues. Germline V gene lookup returns CDR1 MNHNS and CDR2 SASEGT. CDR3 bases: TGTGCCAGCAGAGACTGGACAGGTCCTAATGAAAAACTGTTTTTT. It encodes CASRDWTGPNEKLFF.

This clone was recorded at least ten times. The rearrangement joins TRBV19 to TRBJ1-5, with D possibly matching TRBD1 (5 bases). The length of the CDR3 is 16 residues. Germline lookup yields CDR1 LNHDA and CDR2 SQIVND (reference sequence). The germline V and J ends were trimmed by 4 bases and 0 bases, with 13 bases remaining between them. The CDR3 sequence: CASSRNRRNSNQPQHF. CDR3 DNA: TGTGCCAGTAGTAGAAACAGGCGGAATAGCAATCAGCCCCAGCATTTT.

This sequence joins TRBV15 and TRBJ2-5; maybe TRBD1 (5 bases). The DNA matches TRBJ2-7 better at its end, which makes the J call doubtful. Germline V lookup: CDR1 LNHNV, CDR2 YYDKDF (reference sequence). CDR3 size: 13 residues. The CDR3 region is CATSRDRGYEQYF. The CDR3 DNA is TGTGCCACCAGCAGAGATAGGGGCTACGAGCAGTACTTC.

The chain couples TRBV10-3 to TRBJ2-1; 11 bases align to TRBD2. This CDR3 is 15 amino acids long. Germline CDR1 is ENHRY and CDR2 is SYGVKD. Germline trimming cut 5 bases from V and 2 bases from J; bases unmatched to any gene: 2. CDR3 in amino acids: CAISSSGGPYNEQFF. For the CDR3, the DNA is TGTGCCATCAGTTCTAGCGGGGGGCCCTACAATGAGCAGTTCTTC.

The genes are TRBV10-3 and TRBJ2-3, with TRBD2 identical over 7 bases. J gave up 3 bases and V 10 bases, and 13 bases lay outside the gene matches. Germline V gene data show CDR1 as ENHRY and CDR2 as SYGVKD. This CDR3 is 15 amino acids long. This CDR3 is CATGEGGGATDTQYF. The CDR3 DNA sequence: TGTGCCACCGGGGAGGGTGGCGGGGCTACAGATACGCAGTATTTT.